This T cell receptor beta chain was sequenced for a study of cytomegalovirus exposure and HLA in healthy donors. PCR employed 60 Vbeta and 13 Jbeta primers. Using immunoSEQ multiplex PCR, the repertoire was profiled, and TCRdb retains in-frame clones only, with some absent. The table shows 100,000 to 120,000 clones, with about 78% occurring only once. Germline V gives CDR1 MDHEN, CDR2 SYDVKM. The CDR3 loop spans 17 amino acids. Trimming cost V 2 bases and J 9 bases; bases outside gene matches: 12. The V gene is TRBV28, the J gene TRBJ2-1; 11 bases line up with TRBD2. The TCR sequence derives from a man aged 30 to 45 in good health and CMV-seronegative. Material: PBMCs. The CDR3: CASSLSPGTSGRLEQFF. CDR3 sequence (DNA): TGTGCCAGCAGTTTAAGTCCCGGGACTAGCGGAAGACTTGAGCAGTTCTTC.